The 15 T cell receptor beta chains below all came from one sample that was sequenced in a study of T cell responses to AZD1222 COVID-19 vaccine. TCRdb keeps only in-frame clones here, not all; method: immunoSEQ multiplex PCR. The data contain about 130,000 clones, approximately 85% of them seen just once; the ten biggest clones take up 7.9%. Sequencing used peripheral blood, obtained 28 days after the second dose of the MenACWY control vaccine. These TCRs come from an adult who received the MenACWY meningococcal vaccine as a control.

The chain is built from TRBV6-2 or TRBV6-3 and TRBJ1-2, with TRBD1 identical over 8 bases. CDR1 is MNHEY, CDR2 SVGEGT, per germline. The junction had 8 bases not matched to a gene; V was cut back by 4 bases and J by 7 bases. The CDR3 sequence is 14 residues long. CDR3 sequence reads: CASSFSTGVSGYTF. CDR3 DNA sequence: TGTGCCAGCAGTTTCTCGACAGGGGTTAGTGGCTACACCTTC.

The chain combines TRBV12-5 with TRBJ2-1, with 11 bases aligning to TRBD1. V lost 6 bases and J lost 6; bases outside the gene matches: 10. CDR3 length: 16 amino acids. CDR1 and CDR2 from the germline V gene are LGHNT and FRNRAP. In nucleotides, the CDR3 is TGTGCTAGTGGCGTCGGAATAGGGACAGGGGGCAATGAGCAGTTCTTC. Amino acid sequence: CASGVGIGTGGNEQFF. The whole variable domain, remainder taken from reference TRBV12-5 and TRBJ2-1, is DARVTQTPRHKVTEMGQEVTMRCQPILGHNTVFWYRQTMMQGLELLAYFRNRAPLDDSGMPKDRFSAEMPDATLATLKIQPSEPRDSAVYFCASGVGIGTGGNEQFFGPGTRLTVL.

The rearrangement uses TRBV3-1 (or the pseudogene TRBV3-2) and TRBJ2-1; D might be TRBD2 (7 bases). The CDR3 consists of 15 residues. The germline gives CDR1 LGHDT, CDR2 YNNKEL (reference sequence). The V gene lost 1 base and the J gene lost 10 bases, with 17 bases spanning the gap. The CDR3 here is CASSQGGGPGREQFF. For the CDR3, the DNA is TGTGCCAGCAGCCAAGGGGGGGGCCCCGGGCGCGAGCAGTTCTTC.

This clone was found a few times. This rearrangement joins TRBV12-3 or TRBV12-4 to TRBJ2-1, with 9 bases that match TRBD2. After removal of 5 bases from V and 8 bases from J, the junction contained 4 bases not matched to a gene. The CDR3 spans 13 residues. The CDR3 spells CASSPGLAHEQFF. The CDR3 DNA reads as TGTGCCAGCAGTCCCGGACTAGCGCATGAGCAGTTCTTC.

The gene calls are TRBV23-1 and TRBJ1-5, with 8 bases fitting TRBD1. TRBV23-1 is flagged as an ORF with uncertain function. The CDR3 is made up of 17 amino acids. The J segment lost 2 bases and the V segment lost 3 bases, leaving 9 bases of the junction unmatched. This CDR3 reads CASSHPRDRTRNQPQHF. The CDR3 nucleotides read TGCGCCAGCAGTCACCCGCGGGACAGGACCCGCAATCAGCCCCAGCATTTT.

The V call is TRBV6-2 or TRBV6-3, the J call TRBJ1-6; 9 positions agree with TRBD1. The CDR3 length is 16 residues. Germline V gene lookup returns CDR1 MNHEY and CDR2 SVGEGT. J lost 9 bases, V lost 5 bases, and 11 bases had no gene match. This CDR3 reads CASSDIQGQGFSPLHF. The CDR3 DNA follows: TGTGCCAGCAGTGACATCCAGGGACAGGGCTTTTCACCCCTCCACTTT.

The chain carries TRBV28 and TRBJ2-7; 9 bases are a match to TRBD2. Per germline, CDR1 MDHEN and CDR2 SYDVKM. The CDR3 consists of 15 residues. The junction had 9 bases not matched to a gene; V was cut back by 5 bases and J by 4 bases. The CDR3 region is CASSPISGGLYEQYV. For the CDR3, the DNA is TGTGCCAGCAGTCCCATAAGCGGGGGGTTATACGAGCAGTACGTC.

The genes are TRBV6-6 and TRBJ1-1; TRBD1 aligns across 9 bases. CDR3 length: 16 residues. J lost 2 bases, V lost 6 bases, and 10 bases had no gene match. Germline V gives CDR1 MNHNY, CDR2 SVGAGI (reference sequence). In nucleotides, the CDR3 is TGTGCCAGCAGCCGTACAGGGGGCGGACTTAACACTGAAGCTTTCTTT. Protein product: CASSRTGGGLNTEAFF.

The V call is TRBV30, the J call TRBJ1-6; possible D gene TRBD1, 5 bases. Germline V lookup: CDR1 GTSNPN, CDR2 SVGIG (reference sequence). The V end lost 1 base, the J end lost 7 bases, and 11 bases lay between the germline ends. This CDR3 contains 14 residues. The CDR3 DNA follows: TGTGCCTGGAGTGCAAGGGGTCAAAATTCACCCCTCCACTTT. Its translation: CAWSARGQNSPLHF.

J is TRBJ1-2 and V is TRBV5-6; possibly TRBD1 for D (6 bases). From germline, CDR1 is SGHDT and CDR2 YYEEEE. The CDR3 has 13 amino acids. Trimming took off 0 bases at V and 6 bases at J, with 9 bases between the two ends. Here the CDR3 reads CASSLVAGDGYTF. The CDR3, as DNA: TGTGCCAGCAGCTTGGTGGCAGGGGATGGCTACACCTTC.

The V call is TRBV7-8, the J call TRBJ1-4; D gene unclear. The CDR3 sequence is 15 residues long. CDR1 and CDR2 from the germline V gene are SGHVS and FQNEAQ. The V end was cut by 0 bases, the J end by 7 bases, with 12 bases between. The CDR3 DNA sequence: TGTGCCAGCAGCTTAGCGCGGGCAGACCCTGAAAAACTGTTTTTT. Translated: CASSLARADPEKLFF. Full variable domain (outside the CDR3, taken from reference TRBV7-8 and TRBJ1-4): GAGVSQSPRYKVAKRGQDVALRCDPISGHVSLFWYQQALGQGPEFLTYFQNEAQLDKSGLPSDRFFAERPEGSVSTLKIQRTQQEDSAVYLCASSLARADPEKLFFGSGTQLSVL.

The chain couples TRBV6-2 or TRBV6-3 to TRBJ2-7; 10 bases line up with TRBD2. Trimming cost V 0 bases and J 3 bases; bases outside gene matches: 11. The germline V gene has CDR1 MNHEY and CDR2 SVGEGT. The CDR3 loop spans 18 amino acids. The CDR3 sequence: CASSYSNQREGKNYEQYF. In DNA, the CDR3 is TGTGCCAGCAGTTACTCGAACCAGCGGGAGGGAAAGAACTACGAGCAGTACTTC.

V and J are TRBV9 and TRBJ2-7; possible D gene TRBD2, 6 bases. The germline V and J ends were trimmed by 0 bases and 1 base, with 8 bases remaining between them. This CDR3 has 14 amino acids. Germline V gene data show CDR1 as SGDLS and CDR2 as YYNGEE. CDR3 DNA sequence: TGTGCCAGCAGCGTAGCGGAGGGATCCTACGAGCAGTACTTC. Its protein is CASSVAEGSYEQYF.

This rearrangement joins TRBV29-1 to TRBJ1-1; no reliable D call. The CDR3 has 13 residues. Deletions cut 4 bases from V and 0 bases from J, with 9 bases between. Germline values: CDR1 SQVTM, CDR2 ANQGSEA. CDR3 DNA: TGCAGCGTTGCGAAGGCCATGAACACTGAAGCTTTCTTT. Translation: CSVAKAMNTEAFF.

The chain uses TRBV9 and TRBJ2-3; no clear D. The CDR3 is made up of 15 amino acids. V was trimmed by 6 bases and J by 0 bases, leaving 14 bases between them. Germline V CDR1 and CDR2: SGDLS, YYNGEE. CDR3 residues: CASNPGGASTDTQYF. The DNA of the CDR3 is TGTGCCAGCAACCCCGGTGGTGCTAGCACAGATACGCAGTATTTT.